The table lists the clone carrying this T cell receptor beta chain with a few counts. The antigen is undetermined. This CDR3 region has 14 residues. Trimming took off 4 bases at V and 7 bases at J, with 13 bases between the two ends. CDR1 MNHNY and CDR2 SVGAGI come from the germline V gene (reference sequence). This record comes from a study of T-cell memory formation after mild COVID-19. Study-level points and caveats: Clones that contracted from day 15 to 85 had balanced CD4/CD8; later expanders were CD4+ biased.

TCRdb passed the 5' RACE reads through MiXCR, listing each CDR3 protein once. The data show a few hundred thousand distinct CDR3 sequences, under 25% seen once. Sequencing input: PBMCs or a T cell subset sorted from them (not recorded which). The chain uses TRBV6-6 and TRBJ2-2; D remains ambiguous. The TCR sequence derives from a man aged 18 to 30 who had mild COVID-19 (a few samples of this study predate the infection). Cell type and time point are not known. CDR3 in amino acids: CASSFRGPDGELFF. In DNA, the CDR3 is TGTGCCAGCAGTTTCCGTGGACCGGACGGGGAGCTGTTTTTT.